This TCR beta chain emerged from a study of blood T cell repertoires in COVID-19. Turning to the study itself: Italy, Spain and the United States were the sources of the convalescent and acute COVID-19 samples. T cells, B-cell-depleted T cells, or PBMCs supplied cDNA or gDNA.

Measured with immunoSEQ multiplex PCR; TCRdb has only the in-frame clones, and not every one. The data hold around 270,000 clones, with about 88% observed a single time. This CDR3 has 16 residues. V lost 5 bases, J lost 5 bases, and 11 bases stayed unmatched. CDR1 is SGHTA and CDR2 is FQGNSA in the germline V gene. This clone was detected only once. Sequenced material: peripheral blood. This chain connects TRBV7-2 to TRBJ1-1; 10 bases map to TRBD1. The receptor's source is a man between 60 and 75 years old who had recovered from COVID-19. CDR3 protein: CASSQDRGPGGTEAFF. The CDR3 DNA is TGTGCCAGCAGCCAAGACAGGGGGCCCGGAGGGACTGAAGCTTTCTTT.